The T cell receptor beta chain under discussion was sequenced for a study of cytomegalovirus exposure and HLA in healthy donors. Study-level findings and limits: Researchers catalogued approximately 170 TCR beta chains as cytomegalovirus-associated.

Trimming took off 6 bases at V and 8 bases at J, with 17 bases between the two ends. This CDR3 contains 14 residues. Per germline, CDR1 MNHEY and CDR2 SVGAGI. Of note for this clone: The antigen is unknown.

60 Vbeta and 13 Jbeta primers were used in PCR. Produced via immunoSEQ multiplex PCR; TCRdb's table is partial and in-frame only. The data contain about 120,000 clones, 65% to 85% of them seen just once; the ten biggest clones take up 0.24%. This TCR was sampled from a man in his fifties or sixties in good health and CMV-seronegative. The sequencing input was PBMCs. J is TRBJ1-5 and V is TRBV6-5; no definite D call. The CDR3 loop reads CASSPTGFREPQHF. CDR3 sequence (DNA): TGTGCCAGCAGCCCCACGGGTTTTCGAGAGCCCCAGCATTTT.